These 2 T cell receptor beta chains were all obtained from the same sample, sequenced in a study of blood T cells in healthy people across ages. Next came a second PCR, run for about 7 to 12 cycles, which used a sample-barcoded 5' primer along with a J-beta primer mix. TCRdb re-analysed the 5' RACE reads in MiXCR, keeping a single row per CDR3 protein. The data show roughly 640,000 distinct CDR3 sequences, around 31% seen once. Sequences were obtained from blood. The receptors originated from an elderly woman in good health.

This clonotype was counted many times. The chain is built from TRBV6-2 or TRBV6-3 and TRBJ1-1, with 9 bases that match TRBD1. Germline values: CDR1 MNHEY, CDR2 SVGEGT. With 5 bases clipped from V and 3 bases from J, the junction kept 7 bases outside the gene matches. The CDR3 is 15 amino acids. This CDR3 is CASSPGTGRYTEAFF. CDR3 bases: TGTGCCAGCAGTCCCGGGACAGGGAGGTACACTGAAGCTTTCTTT.

J is TRBJ2-7 and V is TRBV28, with 8 positions matching TRBD1. The CDR3 runs to 17 residues. J gave up 4 bases and V 5 bases, and 16 bases lay outside the gene matches. Germline loops: CDR1 MDHEN, CDR2 SYDVKM. CDR3 protein: CASSPMRPAGGGYEQYF. CDR3 bases: TGTGCCAGCAGTCCCATGCGGCCCGCAGGGGGCGGATACGAGCAGTACTTC.